Following are 13 T cell receptor beta chains from one sample sequenced in a study of shared clonotypes between healthy human individuals. Clones were sequenced by immunoSEQ multiplex PCR, and TCRdb holds only the in-frame ones, with some missing. The table has over 2 million clones, about nine tenths seen once. Sequencing input: naive CD4+ T cells from PBMCs. Subset here: CD45RA+ positively selected. Every receptor here comes from a man aged 18 to 35 in good health. Some clones in this sample may be carry-over from other donors' samples.

On this clone itself: The sample holds other DNA sequences that translate to the same CDR3. The CDR3 DNA reads as TGTGCCAGCAGTTTCGGCAGAACCTACGAGCAGTACTTC. Its translation is CASSFGRTYEQYF. The V gene is TRBV27, the J gene TRBJ2-7; D unclear. Germline V gene lookup returns CDR1 MNHEY and CDR2 SMNVEV (reference sequence). This CDR3 is built from 13 residues. V was cut by 3 bases and J by 2 bases, with 8 bases left in between.

This clone was observed once. The CDR3 here is CASSTPWGAGYTF. CDR3 DNA: TGTGCCAGCAGTACCCCGTGGGGGGCTGGCTACACCTTC. The V call is TRBV28, the J call TRBJ1-2; D may be TRBD1 (6 bases). The V gene's germline CDR1 is MDHEN and CDR2 SYDVKM. This CDR3 spans 13 amino acids. The V and J ends lost 5 bases and 7 bases respectively, with 14 bases between them.

The rearrangement links TRBV2 to TRBJ2-5; D is unresolved. V shed 3 bases and J shed 0 bases, with 14 bases lying between them. The CDR3 length is 16 residues. The germline V gene encodes CDR1 SNHLY and CDR2 FYNNEI. The CDR3 here is CASSDWRMQDQETQYF. The CDR3 DNA reads as TGTGCCAGCAGTGATTGGAGAATGCAAGACCAAGAGACCCAGTACTTC.

The chain combines TRBV2 with TRBJ2-3; either TRBD1 or TRBD2 may fit D (5 bases each). This CDR3 is built from 14 residues. Germline-derived CDR1 and CDR2 are SNHLY and FYNNEI. V lost 6 bases and J 2 bases, leaving 12 bases between the germline ends. This CDR3 is CASSAGTITDTQYF. The CDR3 bases are TGTGCCAGCAGCGCCGGGACCATCACAGATACGCAGTATTTT.

This clone appeared a single time. This specimen includes other DNA sequences encoding the same CDR3. This chain uses TRBV19 with TRBJ1-2; a weak D match, TRBD1 (6 bases). CDR1 and CDR2 from the germline V gene are LNHDA and SQIVND (reference sequence). This CDR3 has 13 amino acids. Between the trimmed V and J ends, which lost 3 bases and 2 bases, there was a span of 7 bases. CDR3 in DNA: TGTGCCAGTAGTATGGGGGGCAACTATGGCTACACCTTC. It specifies CASSMGGNYGYTF.

The V and J genes are TRBV4-3 and TRBJ2-1, with a possible D match to TRBD2 (6 bases). The CDR3 covers 17 residues. Germline CDR1 is LGHNA and CDR2 is YSLEER. V shed 2 bases and J shed 2 bases, with 16 bases lying between them. CDR3 amino acids: CASSQLTGTPTYNEQFF. In DNA, the CDR3 is TGCGCCAGCAGCCAACTAACCGGGACTCCGACCTACAATGAGCAGTTCTTC.

The J gene is TRBJ1-2, the V gene TRBV9, with TRBD1 matching over 8 bases. Germline CDR1 reads SGDLS; CDR2 reads YYNGEE. The CDR3 is 15 residues long. J was trimmed by 7 bases and V by 3 bases; bases with no gene match: 11. The CDR3 sequence: CASSAGLQGERGYTF. CDR3 DNA sequence: TGTGCCAGCAGCGCCGGGTTACAGGGGGAACGTGGCTACACCTTC.

The chain joins TRBV25-1 to TRBJ1-3; no reliable D call. CDR1 is MGHDK and CDR2 is SYGVNS in the germline V gene. There are 15 residues in the CDR3. Deletions cut 3 bases from V and 0 bases from J, with 9 bases between. The CDR3 protein is CASSEVGFSGNTIYF. The CDR3 coding sequence is TGTGCCAGCAGTGAGGTTGGCTTCTCTGGAAACACCATATATTTT.

V is TRBV6-1 and J is TRBJ1-5; D uncertain. V lost 3 bases to trimming and J lost 1 base, with 10 bases between them. The CDR3 runs 15 residues. Germline-derived CDR1 and CDR2 are MNHNS and SASEGT. The CDR3 coding sequence is TGTGCCAGCAGTGATAACCCGGTGAGCAATCAGCCCCAGCATTTT. Its protein is CASSDNPVSNQPQHF.

The V gene is TRBV20-1, the J gene TRBJ2-5; the D is unclear. The CDR3 covers 11 residues. Germline V gene data show CDR1 as DFQATT and CDR2 as SNEGSKA (reference sequence). V lost 4 bases, J lost 4 bases, and 7 bases lay in between. CDR3 amino acids: CSATPRETQYF. For the CDR3, the DNA is TGCAGTGCTACGCCAAGAGAGACCCAGTACTTC.

V usage is TRBV30 and J usage is TRBJ2-3, with unresolved D. This CDR3 comprises 13 residues. Germline V gene lookup returns CDR1 GTSNPN and CDR2 SVGIG (reference sequence). V was clipped by 4 bases and J by 6 bases, with 14 bases between them. The CDR3 sequence: CAWTVGSLDTQYF. For the CDR3, the DNA is TGTGCCTGGACAGTTGGGTCTCTGGATACGCAGTATTTT.

The chain links TRBV5-1 to TRBJ2-7; D perhaps matches TRBD1 (6 bases). The CDR3 contains 15 residues. With 0 bases removed from V and 13 bases from J, the gap between germline ends came to 23 bases. CDR1 SGHRS and CDR2 YFSETQ come from the germline V gene. The CDR3 DNA is TGCGCCAGCAGCTTGGATAACAGGGCCCCGTCGGTGAAATACTTC. It encodes CASSLDNRAPSVKYF.

DNA for the CDR3: TGTGCCAGCAGGGGGTCTAGCGGGAGCTGGGAGACCCAGTACTTC. It is translated as CASRGSSGSWETQYF. J is TRBJ2-5 and V is TRBV25-1; TRBD2 matches at 10 bases. V lost 6 bases, J lost 5 bases, and 9 bases stayed unmatched. There are 15 residues in the CDR3. Germline loops: CDR1 MGHDK, CDR2 SYGVNS. Filled out from reference TRBV25-1 and TRBJ2-5, the complete variable domain reads EADIYQTPRYLVIGTGKKITLECSQTMGHDKMYWYQQDPGMELHLIHYSYGVNSTEKGDLSSESTVSRIRTEHFPLTLESARPSHTSQYLCASRGSSGSWETQYFGPGTRLLVL.